A selection of T cell receptor beta chains follows, all from one sample in a study of tumor-infiltrating lymphocytes in primary liver carcinoma. TCRdb redid the calling of the multiplex PCR reads with MiXCR, one entry per CDR3 protein. This sample carries roughly 190,000 distinct CDR3 sequences, approximately 80% of them seen once, and the ten largest clones take around a sixth. Material: tumor tissue from primary liver carcinoma. These TCRs come from a man in his forties with primary liver carcinoma and hepatitis B virus infection. CDR3s include the opening cysteine and the closing phenylalanine or tryptophan. The D gene is left open where the match is weak. Only part of the rows carry a size: once, few, many, or a class if the clone is expanded.

TRBD2	TRBV4-1	.	TRBJ2-7	19	TGTGCCAGCAACCACGGGACTAGCGGGAGGATCCCCCTCTCCTACGACCAGTACTTC	CASNHGTSGRIPLSYDQYF
TRBD2	TRBV6-5	.	TRBJ2-2	18	TGTGCCAGCAGAACGATCCTCGGAACTAGCGGGAGAGGTAGGGAGCTGTTTTTT	CASRTILGTSGRGRELFF
.	TRBV28	many	TRBJ2-6	15	TGTGCCAGCAGTTCTCAGGGTTTTAGGGCCAACGTCCTGACTTTC	CASSSQGFRANVLTF
TRBD2	TRBV29-1	.	TRBJ2-2	15	TGCAGCGTTATCACGGCGGGAGCGTACACCGGGGGGCTGTTTTTT	CSVITAGAYTGGLFF
TRBD2	TRBV29-1	.	TRBJ2-2	15	TGCAGCGATGGGACTAGTACGGTGAACACCGGGGAGCTGTTTTTT	CSDGTSTVNTGELFF
.	TRBV4-1	.	TRBJ2-7	12	TGCGCCAACAGTTCAAGGGGGGACGAGCAGTACTTC	CANSSRGDEQYF
.	TRBV29-1	.	TRBJ1-1	13	TGTAGCGTCTCGAATCGGGAGGGAACTGAAGCTTTCTTT	CSVSNREGTEAFF
TRBD2	TRBV12-3/TRBV12-4	.	TRBJ2-7	14	TGTGCCAGCACCGCCGGGACTAGCCCTTACAGGCAGTACTTC	CASTAGTSPYRQYF
TRBD2	TRBV4-2	.	TRBJ2-1	18	TGTGCCAGCAGCCGAGCGACTAGCGGGCTCAGCTCCTACAATGAGCAATTCTTC	CASSRATSGLSSYNEQFF
TRBD2	TRBV6-1	.	TRBJ2-1	15	TGTGTGAGCAGTGAAGAAACGGGAGGATACAATGAGCAGTTCTTC	CVSSEETGGYNEQFF
.	TRBV11-1	.	TRBJ2-2	13	TGTGTTAACAGCTTTTGGGAGACCGGGGAGCTGTTATTT	CVNSFWETGELLF
TRBD2	TRBV28	.	TRBJ2-2	17	TGTGCCAGCAGTTCCGGACTAGTGGGAGATATCACCGGGGAGCTGTTTTTT	CASSSGLVGDITGELFF
.	TRBV14	once	TRBJ1-2	14	TGTGTCAGCAACCAAGGGGGGCACATCTCTGGCTACACCTTC	CVSNQGGHISGYTF
.	TRBV5-4	.	TRBJ1-1	14	TGTGCAAGCAGATCCGGGCAGGGGACTATTGGAACTTTCTTT	CASRSGQGTIGTFF
.	TRBV29-1	.	TRBJ2-7	13	TGTAGAGTCCGTGCGCCAGCTAATCCCGAGCAGTATTTC	CRVRAPANPEQYF
.	TRBV4-1	.	TRBJ1-3	17	TGCGTCAGCAGCCACGATTCCCCTACTCACTCTGGAAACACCATATATTTT	CVSSHDSPTHSGNTIYF
.	TRBV7-2	.	TRBJ1-1	14	TGTGCCAGCAGCCCCACAATCGGGATAGAGAAAGCTATCTTT	CASSPTIGIEKAIF
.	TRBV30	.	TRBJ1-1	13	TGTGCCAGGCCGAGGGGGTTTTACACTGAAGCTTTCTTT	CARPRGFYTEAFF
.	TRBV5-6	.	TRBJ1-1	14	TGTGCCAGCACCTCGACGGGTATGGACACTGAAGCTTTCTTT	CASTSTGMDTEAFF
.	TRBV12-3/TRBV12-4	once	TRBJ2-3	13	TGTGCCAGCAGATTGAGAGGGACAGATACGCAGTATTTT	CASRLRGTDTQYF
.	TRBV7-9	.	TRBJ2-2	15	TGTGCCAGCTGCCGAATAGAGTTCACCTCCGGGGAGCTGTTTTTT	CASCRIEFTSGELFF
.	TRBV12-3/TRBV12-4	.	TRBJ2-7	11	TGTGCCAGCAGCAACTCCTATGGGCAGTACTTC	CASSNSYGQYF
.	TRBV5-1	.	TRBJ2-7	14	TGCGCCAGCAGCTTTGGGGGCAGTTGGGAGTCTGAGTACTTC	CASSFGGSWESEYF
.	TRBV5-1	.	TRBJ2-2	15	TGCGCCAGCAGCTCGCCTTTGCGAAACACTGGGGAGCTGTTGTTT	CASSSPLRNTGELLF
.	TRBV6-6	.	TRBJ1-1	13	TGTGCCAGCAGCACATGGGAGACTATTGAAGCTTTCTTT	CASSTWETIEAFF
TRBD1	TRBV6-5	.	TRBJ2-5	13	TGTGCCAGCATCCTAGGACAGGGGGAGACCCGGTACTTC	CASILGQGETRYF
.	TRBV5-4	.	TRBJ2-1	17	TGTGCCAGCAGCCCTGGCGGAGGTGGGATCTCATACAGTGAGCAGTTCTTC	CASSPGGGGISYSEQFF
.	TRBV21-1	.	TRBJ2-4	18	TGTGCCAGCAGCAAATCCGGGACAACCCACATAACCAAATACATTCAGTACTTC	CASSKSGTTHITKYIQYF
.	TRBV29-1	.	TRBJ1-3	12	TGCAGTGCAAAGAGCAATGGAAACACCATATATTTT	CSAKSNGNTIYF